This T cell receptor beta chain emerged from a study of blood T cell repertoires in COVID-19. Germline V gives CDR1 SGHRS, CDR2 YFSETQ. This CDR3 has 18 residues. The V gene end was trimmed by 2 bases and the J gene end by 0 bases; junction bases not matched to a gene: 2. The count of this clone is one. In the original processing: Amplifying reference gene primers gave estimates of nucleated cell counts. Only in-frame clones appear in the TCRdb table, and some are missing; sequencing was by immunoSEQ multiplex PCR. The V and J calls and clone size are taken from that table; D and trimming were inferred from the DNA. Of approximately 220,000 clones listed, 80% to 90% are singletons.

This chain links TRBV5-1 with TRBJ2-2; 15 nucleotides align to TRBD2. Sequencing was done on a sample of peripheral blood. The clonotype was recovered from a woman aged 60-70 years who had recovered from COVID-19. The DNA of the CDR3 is TGCGCCAGCAGCTTTGGGACTAGCGGGGGGCCGAACACCGGGGAGCTGTTTTTT. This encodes CASSFGTSGGPNTGELFF.